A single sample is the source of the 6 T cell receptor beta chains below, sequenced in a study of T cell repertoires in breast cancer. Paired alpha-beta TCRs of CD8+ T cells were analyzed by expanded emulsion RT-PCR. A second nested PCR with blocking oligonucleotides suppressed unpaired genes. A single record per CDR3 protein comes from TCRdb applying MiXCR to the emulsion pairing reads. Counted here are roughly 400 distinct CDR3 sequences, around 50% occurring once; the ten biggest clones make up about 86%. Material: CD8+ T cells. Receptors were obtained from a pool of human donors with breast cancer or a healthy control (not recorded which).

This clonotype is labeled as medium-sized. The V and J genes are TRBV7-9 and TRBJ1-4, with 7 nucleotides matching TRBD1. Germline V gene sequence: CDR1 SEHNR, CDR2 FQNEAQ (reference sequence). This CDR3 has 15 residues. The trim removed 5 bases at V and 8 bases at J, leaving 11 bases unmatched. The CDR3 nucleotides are TGTGCCAGCAGCCCACGAGGGGGCAGACTAGAAAAACTGTTTTTT. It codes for CASSPRGGRLEKLFF.

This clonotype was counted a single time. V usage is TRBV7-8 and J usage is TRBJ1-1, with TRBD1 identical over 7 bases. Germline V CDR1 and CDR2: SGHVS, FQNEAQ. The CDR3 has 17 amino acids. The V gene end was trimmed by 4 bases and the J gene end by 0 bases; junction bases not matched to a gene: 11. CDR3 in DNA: TGTGCCAGCAGCTACGACAGGCAGGGGGATATGAACACTGAAGCTTTCTTT. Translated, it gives CASSYDRQGDMNTEAFF.

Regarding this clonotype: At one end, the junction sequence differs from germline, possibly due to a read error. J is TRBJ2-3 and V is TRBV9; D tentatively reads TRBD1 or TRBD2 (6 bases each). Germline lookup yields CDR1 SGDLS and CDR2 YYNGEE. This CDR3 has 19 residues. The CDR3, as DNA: TGTGACAGCAGCGTAAGCTTGAGGGGGGCTGAACCTAGCACAGATACGCAGTATTTT. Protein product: CDSSVSLRGAEPSTDTQYF.

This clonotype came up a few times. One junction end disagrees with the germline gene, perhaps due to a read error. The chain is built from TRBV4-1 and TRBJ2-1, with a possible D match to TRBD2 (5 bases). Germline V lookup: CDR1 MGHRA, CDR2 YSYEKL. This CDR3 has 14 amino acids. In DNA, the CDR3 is TGTGCCAGCAGCCAACGGACTCTACTGGATGAGCAGTTCTTT. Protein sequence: CASSQRTLLDEQFF.

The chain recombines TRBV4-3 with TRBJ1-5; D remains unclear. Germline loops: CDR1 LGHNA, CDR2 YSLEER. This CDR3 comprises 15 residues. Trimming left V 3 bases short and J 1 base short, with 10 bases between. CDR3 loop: CASSHVVGSNQPQHF. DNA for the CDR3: TGCGCCAGCAGCCATGTAGTAGGAAGCAATCAGCCCCAGCATTTT.

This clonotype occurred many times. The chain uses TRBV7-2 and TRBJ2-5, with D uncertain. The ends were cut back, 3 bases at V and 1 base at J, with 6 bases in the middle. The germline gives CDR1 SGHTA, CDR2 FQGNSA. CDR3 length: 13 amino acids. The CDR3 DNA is TGTGCCAGCAGCTTTTTAGTCCAAGAGACCCAGTACTTC. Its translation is CASSFLVQETQYF. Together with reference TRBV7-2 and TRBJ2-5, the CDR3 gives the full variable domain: GAGVSQSPSNKVTEKGKDVELRCDPISGHTALYWYRQSLGQGLEFLIYFQGNSAPDKSGLPSDRFSAERTGGSVSTLTIQRTQQEDSAVYLCASSFLVQETQYFGPGTRLLVL.